This TCR beta chain is from a study of early T cells in non-severe SARS-CoV-2 infection. Germline assignment: CDR1 MNHEY and CDR2 SVGAGI. CDR3 length equals 12 residues. The V segment lost 2 bases and the J segment 8 bases; nucleotides outside the gene matches: 1. TCRdb used MiXCR to reprocess the 5' RACE reads, holding one entry per CDR3 protein. The repertoire consists of about 69,000 distinct CDR3 sequences, with roughly an eighth occurring once and the leading ten covering around 15%. The sequenced sample was whole blood. The chain combines TRBV6-5 with TRBJ1-1; 8 bases align to TRBD1. The receptor comes from an adult who was a healthcare worker with PCR-confirmed SARS-CoV-2 infection or an uninfected control (not recorded which). The CDR3 DNA reads as TGTGCCAGCAGTTACCGGGACAGGGAAGCTTTCTTT. Its protein product is CASSYRDREAFF.